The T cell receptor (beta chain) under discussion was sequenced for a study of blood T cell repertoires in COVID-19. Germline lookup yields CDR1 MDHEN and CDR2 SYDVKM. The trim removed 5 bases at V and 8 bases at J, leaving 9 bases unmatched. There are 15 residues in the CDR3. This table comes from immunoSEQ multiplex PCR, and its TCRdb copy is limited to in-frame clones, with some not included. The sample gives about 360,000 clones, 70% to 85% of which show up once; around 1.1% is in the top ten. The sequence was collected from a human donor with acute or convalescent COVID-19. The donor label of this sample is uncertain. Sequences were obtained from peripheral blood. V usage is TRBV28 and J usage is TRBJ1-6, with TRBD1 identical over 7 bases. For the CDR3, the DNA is TGTGCCAGCAGTATACAGGGGCGTCTCGATTCACCCCTCCACTTT. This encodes CASSIQGRLDSPLHF.